The next 19 T cell receptor beta chains were all read from a single sample in a study of T-cell memory formation after mild COVID-19. One entry per CDR3 protein results from TCRdb running MiXCR on the 5' RACE reads. The sample consists of around 210,000 distinct CDR3 sequences, 9.5% of them appearing once. Sequencing input: PBMCs or a T cell subset sorted from them (not recorded which). The receptors originated from a man between 18 and 29 years old who had mild COVID-19 (a few samples of this study predate the infection). Cell type and time point are not known.

The chain combines TRBV12-5 with TRBJ1-4; TRBD1 matches at 7 bases. The CDR3 is 14 residues long. Germline assignment: CDR1 LGHNT and CDR2 FRNRAP. V gave up 1 base and J gave up 4 bases; unmatched junction bases: 0. As DNA, the CDR3 is TGTGCTAGTGGTTTGGGACAGGGTAATGAAAAACTGTTTTTT. This gives the protein CASGLGQGNEKLFF.

The CDR3 reads CASSLGQGLTGELFF. The CDR3 DNA sequence: TGCGCCAGCAGCCTGGGACAGGGTTTGACCGGGGAGCTGTTTTTT. The chain couples TRBV5-1 to TRBJ2-2, with 9 nucleotides matching TRBD1. The CDR3 extends over 15 amino acids. The V segment lost 4 bases and the J segment 5 bases; nucleotides outside the gene matches: 6. From germline, CDR1 is SGHRS and CDR2 YFSETQ.

The rearrangement links TRBV20-1 to TRBJ1-6; TRBD1 agrees at 7 bases. The CDR3 length is 13 residues. The J segment lost 8 bases and the V segment lost 2 bases, leaving 3 bases of the junction unmatched. CDR1 is DFQATT, CDR2 SNEGSKA, per germline (reference sequence). CDR3 nucleotide sequence: TGCAGTGCTAGACGGACAGGAGATTCACCCCTCCACTTT. Residues: CSARRTGDSPLHF.

The chain is built from TRBV18 and TRBJ1-1, with D uncertain. The CDR3 runs 15 residues. CDR1 is KGHSH and CDR2 is LQKENI in the germline V gene. V was pared by 6 bases and J by 0 bases, with 14 bases between. This CDR3 reads CASSFEGGLNTEAFF. CDR3 bases: TGTGCCAGCTCCTTCGAGGGAGGCCTGAACACTGAAGCTTTCTTT.

A few counts support this clonotype. V gene TRBV20-1 combines with J gene TRBJ1-3, with a tentative D call TRBD1 (5 bases). V was trimmed by 4 bases and J by 1 base, leaving 8 bases between them. CDR1 and CDR2 (germline): DFQATT, SNEGSKA (reference sequence). The length of the CDR3 is 13 residues. The DNA for the CDR3 is TGCAGTGCTAAGGCAGGGTCTGGAAACACCATATATTTT. Translation: CSAKAGSGNTIYF.

V usage is TRBV18 and J usage is TRBJ2-5; D is unresolved. With 2 bases removed from V and 2 bases from J, the gap between germline ends came to 9 bases. CDR1 and CDR2 (germline): KGHSH, LQKENI. CDR3 size: 14 residues. CDR3 residues: CASSPMGLQETQYF. The CDR3 coding sequence is TGTGCCAGCTCACCAATGGGGTTGCAAGAGACCCAGTACTTC. Variable domain in full (rest from reference TRBV18 and TRBJ2-5): NAGVMQNPRHLVRRRGQEARLRCSPMKGHSHVYWYRQLPEEGLKFMVYLQKENIIDESGMPKERFSAEFPKEGPSILRIQQVVRGDSAAYFCASSPMGLQETQYFGPGTRLLVL.

The chain joins TRBV5-4 to TRBJ2-5, with 8 positions matching TRBD1. The CDR3 covers 13 residues. Germline V lookup: CDR1 SGHNT, CDR2 YYREEE (reference sequence). J lost 1 base, V lost 9 bases, and 5 bases had no gene match. The CDR3 here is CATDRGSQETQYF. CDR3 DNA: TGTGCCACCGACAGGGGCAGCCAAGAGACCCAGTACTTC.

This clonotype was seen only a few times. The chain joins TRBV2 to TRBJ2-4, with 7 bases aligning to TRBD1. V was pared by 6 bases and J by 0 bases, with 5 bases of the junction left unmatched. This CDR3 comprises 15 residues. The V gene's germline CDR1 is SNHLY and CDR2 FYNNEI. The CDR3 DNA follows: TGTGCCAGCAGGGGATACAGGGGAGCCAAAAACATTCAGTACTTC. Its protein is CASRGYRGAKNIQYF.

This clonotype was recorded at least ten times. This chain joins TRBV20-1 and TRBJ2-2; D gene ambiguous. The CDR3 totals 13 residues. From germline, CDR1 is DFQATT and CDR2 SNEGSKA (reference sequence). V lost 3 bases to trimming and J lost 1 base, with 6 bases between them. The CDR3 reads CSARDGNTGELFF. DNA for the CDR3: TGCAGTGCTAGGGACGGGAACACCGGGGAGCTGTTTTTT.

This clonotype has more than one count but fewer than ten. The chain links TRBV7-3 to TRBJ2-7; TRBD1 is a possible D gene (7 bases). V was pared by 5 bases and J by 3 bases, with 17 bases between. This CDR3 has 15 amino acids. Germline CDR1 SGHTA, CDR2 FQGTGA. The CDR3: CASSPNGGGHYEQYF. The DNA of the CDR3 is TGTGCCAGCAGCCCCAACGGAGGGGGCCACTACGAGCAGTACTTC.

In its sample, this clonotype was seen a few times. This sequence joins TRBV5-1 and TRBJ2-4, with TRBD1 matching 8 bases. The length of the CDR3 is 15 residues. Germline-derived CDR1 and CDR2 are SGHRS and YFSETQ. The junction had 8 bases not matched to a gene; V was cut back by 3 bases and J by 6 bases. CDR3 loop: CASSSSPGQANIQYF. The CDR3 coding sequence is TGCGCCAGCAGCTCCTCCCCGGGACAGGCAAACATTCAGTACTTC.

Only a few counts were recorded for this clonotype. The chain carries TRBV29-1 and TRBJ2-1; D possibly corresponds to TRBD2 (5 bases). Germline V gene sequence: CDR1 SQVTM, CDR2 ANQGSEA. Trimming removed 4 bases at V and 0 bases at J, with 7 bases between. CDR3 size: 13 residues. The CDR3 DNA reads as TGCAGCGTTGGGACTGTCTCCTACAATGAGCAGTTCTTC. It translates to CSVGTVSYNEQFF.

This clonotype was seen at least ten times. The V and J genes are TRBV5-1 and TRBJ2-5; 9 bases align to TRBD2. From germline, CDR1 is SGHRS and CDR2 YFSETQ. J lost 4 bases, V lost 4 bases, and 11 bases had no gene match. The CDR3 is made up of 16 amino acids. CDR3 residues: CASSPVAGGTRETQYF. As DNA, the CDR3 is TGCGCCAGCAGCCCCGTGGCGGGGGGGACCCGAGAGACCCAGTACTTC. Full variable domain (remainder filled in from reference TRBV5-1 and TRBJ2-5): KAGVTQTPRYLIKTRGQQVTLSCSPISGHRSVSWYQQTPGQGLQFLFEYFSETQRNKGNFPGRFSGRQFSNSRSEMNVSTLELGDSALYLCASSPVAGGTRETQYFGPGTRLLVL.

A few counts support this clonotype. The chain links TRBV24-1 to TRBJ2-1, with TRBD1 matching 7 bases. The CDR3 is 12 amino acids. Germline lookup yields CDR1 KGHDR and CDR2 SFDVKD. The trim removed 4 bases at V and 12 bases at J, leaving 5 bases unmatched. The CDR3 spells CATSETGVGQFF. The CDR3 nucleotides read TGTGCCACCAGTGAAACAGGGGTAGGGCAGTTCTTC.

This clonotype occurred many times. The CDR3 is CASSRRYQETQYF. The CDR3 DNA reads as TGTGCCAGCAGCCGTAGGTACCAAGAGACCCAGTACTTC. The chain links TRBV7-3 to TRBJ2-5; D gene uncertain. CDR1 is SGHTA, CDR2 FQGTGA, per germline. The CDR3 has 13 amino acids. Trimming took 5 bases from V and 0 from J, leaving 7 bases between them.

The chain links TRBV18 to TRBJ1-6, with D possibly matching TRBD1 (5 bases). Trimming shortened V by 2 bases and J by 10 bases, and 12 bases separated the two germline ends. This CDR3 spans 14 amino acids. Germline CDR1 is KGHSH and CDR2 is LQKENI. This CDR3 reads CASSPSRVDSPLHF. CDR3 in DNA: TGTGCCAGCTCACCAAGCAGGGTAGACTCACCCCTCCACTTT.

In its sample, this clonotype was seen a few times. CDR3 loop: CASSGGSRDNEQFF. Here the CDR3 DNA reads TGCGCCAGCAGCGGCGGCAGCCGGGACAATGAGCAGTTCTTC. The J gene is TRBJ2-1, the V gene TRBV5-1; D is ambiguous. Looked up from germline, CDR1 is SGHRS and CDR2 is YFSETQ. With 4 bases removed from V and 5 bases from J, the gap between germline ends came to 13 bases. This CDR3 has 14 amino acids.

The chain uses TRBV5-5 and TRBJ1-3, with D unresolved. Germline CDR1 reads SGHKS; CDR2 reads YYEKEE (reference sequence). V was shortened by 3 bases and J by 8 bases, with 15 bases between the two germline ends. This CDR3 spans 14 amino acids. The CDR3 loop reads CASSSPGRSDTIYF. CDR3 nucleotide sequence: TGTGCCAGCAGCTCCCCGGGCAGGTCGGACACCATATATTTT.

This chain joins TRBV24-1 and TRBJ1-5; 7 bases fit TRBD1. Germline V CDR1 and CDR2: KGHDR, SFDVKD. The CDR3 spans 16 residues. The junction had 12 bases not matched to a gene; V was cut back by 4 bases and J by 7 bases. Written as DNA, the CDR3 is TGTGCCACCAGTGACCGGGACAGTCACCCCACCCAGCCCCAGCATTTT. It codes for CATSDRDSHPTQPQHF.